A selection of T cell receptor beta chains follows, all from one sample in a study of blood T cell repertoires in COVID-19. Produced via immunoSEQ multiplex PCR; TCRdb's table is partial and in-frame only. The data contain over 150,000 clones, roughly 85% of them seen just once; the ten biggest clones take up 8% to 9%. Sequenced sample: peripheral blood. These receptors were obtained from a woman in her fifties or sixties with COVID-19, enrolled during active disease. Both conserved end residues are trimmed from each CDR3.

cdr3_length v_call cdr3_aa
13 TRBV5-1 ASSLGGQTYNEQF
13 TRBV28 ASSIPGQGAVNLF
11 TRBV5-1 ASSSTVNTEAF
12 TRBV5-1 ASSLAVAKNIQY
13 TRBV9 ASSTLLAGQETQY
12 TRBV12-5 ASGSPRVGGEAF
10 TRBV12-5 ASGLSQRAVF
15 TRBV14 ASSQLTGTSGYNEQF
12 TRBV6-5 ASSPGVWVTEAF
14 TRBV27 ASSLSGSSVGNEQF
12 TRBV6-1 ASSEQPGSQPQH
12 TRBV7-9 ASSLTQGFGEQY
11 TRBV7-3 ASSLLRGSPQH
13 TRBV6-5 ASRGGIWSNQPQH
12 TRBV2 ASHLAGSYNEQF
12 TRBV6-1 ASSEVGQNTEAF
14 TRBV9 ASSVAGGASGNTIY
12 TRBV19 ASSPGQSPYGYT
12 TRBV18 ASHMGGNNSPLH
11 TRBV5-4 ASRLRQADTQY
11 TRBV7-9 ASSREGGQPQH
13 TRBV2 ASSGLREGTDTQY
12 TRBV10-1 ASSPRGNTGELF
13 TRBV30 ASLRGGLANEKLF
14 TRBV30 AWSALGRGLYNEQF
12 TRBV30 AWSVVPGGSPLH
13 TRBV6-5 ASHNRKGSNQPQH
13 TRBV19 ASSGQGVSNQPQH
17 TRBV21-1 ASSNAGTGGKDSNQPQH
11 TRBV6-1 ASSEALPRPRF
13 TRBV9 ASSVEQAANYGYT
13 TRBV7-2 ASSAGLARNNEQF
12 TRBV5-4 ASSSQGTTYGYT
15 TRBV9 ASSVGGSGRPGYEQY
11 TRBV12-3/TRBV12-4 ASSLYGRETQY
12 TRBV6-5 ASSIRGRNTEAF
11 TRBV7-8 ASSLAGGNEQF
14 TRBV6-1 ASSEVGSRGADGYT
10 TRBV12-3/TRBV12-4 ASSVTVDTQY
11 TRBV7-8 ASSLDGNYGYT
10 TRBV5-5 ASSLQGSPLH
12 TRBV5-1 ASSQTGTSQPQH
12 TRBV7-9 ASSLGPSNTEAF